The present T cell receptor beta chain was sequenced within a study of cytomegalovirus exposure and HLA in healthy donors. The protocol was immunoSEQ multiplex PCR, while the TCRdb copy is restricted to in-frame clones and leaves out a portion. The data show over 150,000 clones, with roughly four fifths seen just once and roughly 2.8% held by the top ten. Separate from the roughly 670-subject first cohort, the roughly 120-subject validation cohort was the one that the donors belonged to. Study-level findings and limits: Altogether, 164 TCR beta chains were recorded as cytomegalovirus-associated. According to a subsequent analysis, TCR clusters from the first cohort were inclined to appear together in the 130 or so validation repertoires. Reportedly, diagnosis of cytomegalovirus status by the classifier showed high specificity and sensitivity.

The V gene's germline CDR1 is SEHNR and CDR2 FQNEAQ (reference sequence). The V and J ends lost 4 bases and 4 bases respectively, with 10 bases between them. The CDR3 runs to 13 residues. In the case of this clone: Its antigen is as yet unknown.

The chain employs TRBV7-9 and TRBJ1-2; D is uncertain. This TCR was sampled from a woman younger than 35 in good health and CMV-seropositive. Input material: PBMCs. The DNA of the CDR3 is TGTGCCAGCAGCTCTCAGGCCCCCTATGGCTACACCTTC. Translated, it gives CASSSQAPYGYTF.